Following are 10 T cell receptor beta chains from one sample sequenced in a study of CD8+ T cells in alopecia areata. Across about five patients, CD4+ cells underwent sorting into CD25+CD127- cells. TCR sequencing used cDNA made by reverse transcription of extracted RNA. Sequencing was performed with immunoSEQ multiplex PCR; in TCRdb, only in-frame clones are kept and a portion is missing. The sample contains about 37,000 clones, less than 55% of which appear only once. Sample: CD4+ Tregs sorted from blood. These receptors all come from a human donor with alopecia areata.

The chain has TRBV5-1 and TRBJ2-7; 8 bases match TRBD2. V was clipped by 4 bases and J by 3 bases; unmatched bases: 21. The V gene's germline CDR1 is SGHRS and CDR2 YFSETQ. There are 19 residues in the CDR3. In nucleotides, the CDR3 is TGCGCCAGCAGCCGGGGGTCCAATAGCGGGACCCTACGGTTCTACGAGCAGTACTTC. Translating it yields CASSRGSNSGTLRFYEQYF.

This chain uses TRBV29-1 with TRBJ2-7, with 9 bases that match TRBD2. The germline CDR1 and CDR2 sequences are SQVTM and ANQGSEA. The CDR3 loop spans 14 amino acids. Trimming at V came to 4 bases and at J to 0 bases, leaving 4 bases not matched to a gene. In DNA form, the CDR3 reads TGCAGCGTTGCGTTACTAGCGGGCTCCTACGAGCAGTACTTC. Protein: CSVALLAGSYEQYF.

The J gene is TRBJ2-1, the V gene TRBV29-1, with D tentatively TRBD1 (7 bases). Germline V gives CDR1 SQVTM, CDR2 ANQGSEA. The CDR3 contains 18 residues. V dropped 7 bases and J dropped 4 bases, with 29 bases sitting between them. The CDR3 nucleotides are TGCAGCGGCGGAGGGGGCCGGGGTCGCGGGCAAAGGTACAATGAGCAGTTCTTC. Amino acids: CSGGGGRGRGQRYNEQFF.

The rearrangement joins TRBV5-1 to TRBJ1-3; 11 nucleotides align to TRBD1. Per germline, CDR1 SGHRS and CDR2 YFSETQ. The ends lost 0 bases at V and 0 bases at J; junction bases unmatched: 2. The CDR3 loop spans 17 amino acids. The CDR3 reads CASSLGGTGGSGNTIYF. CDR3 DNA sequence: TGCGCCAGCAGCTTGGGAGGGACAGGGGGCTCTGGAAACACCATATATTTT.

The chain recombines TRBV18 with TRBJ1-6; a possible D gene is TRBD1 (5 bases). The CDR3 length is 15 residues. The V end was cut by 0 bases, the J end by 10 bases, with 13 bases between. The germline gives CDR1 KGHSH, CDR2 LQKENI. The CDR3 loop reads CASSPPGPGRSPLHF. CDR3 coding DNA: TGTGCCAGCTCACCACCGGGTCCAGGGAGGTCACCCCTCCACTTT.

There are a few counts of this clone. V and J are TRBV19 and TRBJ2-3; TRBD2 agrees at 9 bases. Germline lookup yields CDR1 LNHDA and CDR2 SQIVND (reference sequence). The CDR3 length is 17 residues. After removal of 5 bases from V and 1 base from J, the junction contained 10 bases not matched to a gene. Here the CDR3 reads CASSRQREVAGTDTQYF. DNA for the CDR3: TGTGCCAGTAGTCGCCAGCGGGAGGTAGCTGGCACAGATACGCAGTATTTT. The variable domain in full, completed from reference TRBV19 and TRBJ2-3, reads DGGITQSPKYLFRKEGQNVTLSCEQNLNHDAMYWYRQDPGQGLRLIYYSQIVNDFQKGDIAEGYSVSREKKESFPLTVTSAQKNPTAFYLCASSRQREVAGTDTQYFGPGTRLTVL.

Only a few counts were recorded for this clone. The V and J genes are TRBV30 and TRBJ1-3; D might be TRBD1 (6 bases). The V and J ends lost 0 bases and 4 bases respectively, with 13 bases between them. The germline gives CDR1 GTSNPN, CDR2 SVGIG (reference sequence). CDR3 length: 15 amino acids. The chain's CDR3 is CAWSVGGAGGNTIYF. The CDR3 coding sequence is TGTGCCTGGAGTGTAGGGGGGGCTGGAGGAAACACCATATATTTT. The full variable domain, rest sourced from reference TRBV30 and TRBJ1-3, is SQTIHQWPATLVQPVGSPLSLECTVEGTSNPNLYWYRQAAGRGLQLLFYSVGIGQISSEVPQNLSASRPQDRQFILSSKKLLLSDSGFYLCAWSVGGAGGNTIYFGEGSWLTVV.

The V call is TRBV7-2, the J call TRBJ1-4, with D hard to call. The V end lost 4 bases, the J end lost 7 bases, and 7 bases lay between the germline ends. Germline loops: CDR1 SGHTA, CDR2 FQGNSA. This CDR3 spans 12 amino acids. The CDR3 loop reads CASSSPAEKLFF. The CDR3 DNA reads TGTGCCAGCAGCTCCCCGGCTGAAAAACTGTTTTTT.

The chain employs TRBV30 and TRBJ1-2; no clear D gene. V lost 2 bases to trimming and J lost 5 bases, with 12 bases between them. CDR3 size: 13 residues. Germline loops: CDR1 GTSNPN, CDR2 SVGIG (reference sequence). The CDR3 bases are TGTGCCTGGAGTCCGGCTCAGGCTTATGGCTACACCTTC. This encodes CAWSPAQAYGYTF.

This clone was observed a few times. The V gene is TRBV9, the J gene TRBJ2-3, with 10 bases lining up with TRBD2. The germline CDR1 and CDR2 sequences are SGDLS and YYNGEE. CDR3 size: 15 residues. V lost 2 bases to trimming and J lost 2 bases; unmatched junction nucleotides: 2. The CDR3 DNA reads TGTGCCAGCAGCGTCCTAGCGGGGGTCACAGATACGCAGTATTTT. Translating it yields CASSVLAGVTDTQYF. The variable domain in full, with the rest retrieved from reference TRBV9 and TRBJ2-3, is DSGVTQTPKHLITATGQRVTLRCSPRSGDLSVYWYQQSLDQGLQFLIQYYNGEERAKGNILERFSAQQFPDLHSELNLSSLELGDSALYFCASSVLAGVTDTQYFGPGTRLTVL.